This TCR beta chain was identified during a study of cytomegalovirus exposure and HLA in healthy donors. Clones were read by immunoSEQ multiplex PCR, and TCRdb kept only the in-frame ones, dropping some. The table records under 400,000 clones, about nine tenths of them present only once. The V segment lost 6 bases and the J segment 9 bases; nucleotides outside the gene matches: 4. CDR1 SGHTA and CDR2 FQGNSA come from the germline V gene. CDR3 length: 12 residues. The J gene is TRBJ2-3, the V gene TRBV7-2; 9 bases line up with TRBD2. The clonotype originates from a young woman in good health and CMV-seronegative. The sequenced material came from PBMCs. The CDR3 loop is CASRGAGGTQYF. The CDR3 region has the DNA TGTGCCAGCAGGGGAGCGGGGGGCACGCAGTATTTT.